This T cell receptor (beta chain) was recovered during a study of cytomegalovirus exposure and HLA in healthy donors (dated by TCRdb to about 2017). Regarding the complete study: The 650 to 800 repertoires of the first cohort and the roughly 120 validation repertoires were produced on the same platform, according to a later analysis. Along with the roughly 670-subject first cohort, a separate validation cohort of roughly 110 different subjects was used. To predict cytomegalovirus infection status, the study combined high-throughput TCR immunosequencing, statistical association of individual TCRs with disease status, and machine learning. The aim of the study was to test whether cataloging public T cell receptors could identify signatures of past pathogen exposure.

The method behind the library was the immunoSEQ multiplex PCR assay. Per the source publication's procedure: A statistical classification framework was built to diagnose cytomegalovirus status from the catalog of TCR beta chain sequences. TCRdb stores this immuneACCESS table with in-frame sequences only. Part of the clones is absent; in the studies checked, under half of the shortfall reflects unresolved V genes, and no reason is known for the rest. The DNA was the basis for D and trimming; V, J and clone size are from that table. In all, the sample holds 100,000 to 150,000 clones, and 95% to 97% of those were seen once. 1.5% to 2% of the sample is taken by the ten largest. Donors formed part of the validation cohort, which comprised about 120 subjects and was distinct from the first cohort of under 850 subjects. Overall results and qualifications from the work: While some public TCRs were present in many individuals, most TCR sequences turned up only very rarely across donors. The study gave a list of some 150 TCR beta chains associated with cytomegalovirus. The authors suggested that the approach could potentially be extended to other disease states and immunological phenotypes. In a later analysis, TCRs clustered in the first cohort were found to also tend to co-occur in the 120 or so validation repertoires, with over 90% of cluster scores above 0. In vitro tests confirmed that a few of the cytomegalovirus-associated TCR beta chains recognize cytomegalovirus antigens. The validation cohort had no HLA typing available for a later analysis, so co-occurrence within that cohort was assessed over all 130 or so repertoires. In both the original and validation cohorts, the classifier was reported to diagnose cytomegalovirus status with high specificity and sensitivity.

Comment on this clone: There is no known antigen for this receptor. No quality values exist for individual bases; no much larger clone is one base distant.

The receptor was derived from a man younger than 35 in good health and CMV-seronegative. Sequenced: PBMCs.

Here is the DNA: TGCGCCAGCAGCCAAGCTCGACAGATCGGGCCCAGGGTGGTGGACTACGAGCAGTACTTC. This is translated as CASSQARQIGPRVVDYEQYF. The rearranged chain carries TRBV4-3 and TRBJ2-7; TRBD1 might be the D gene, on 5 matching bases. The CDR3 contains 20 residues, cysteine and phenylalanine counted. Here the CDR3 DNA is all that survives: 60 bases in frame from base 1. In the germline V gene, CDR1 corresponds to LGHNA and CDR2 to YSLEER. The junction shows trimming of 1 base on V and 3 bases on J, plus 28 bases between the germline ends.